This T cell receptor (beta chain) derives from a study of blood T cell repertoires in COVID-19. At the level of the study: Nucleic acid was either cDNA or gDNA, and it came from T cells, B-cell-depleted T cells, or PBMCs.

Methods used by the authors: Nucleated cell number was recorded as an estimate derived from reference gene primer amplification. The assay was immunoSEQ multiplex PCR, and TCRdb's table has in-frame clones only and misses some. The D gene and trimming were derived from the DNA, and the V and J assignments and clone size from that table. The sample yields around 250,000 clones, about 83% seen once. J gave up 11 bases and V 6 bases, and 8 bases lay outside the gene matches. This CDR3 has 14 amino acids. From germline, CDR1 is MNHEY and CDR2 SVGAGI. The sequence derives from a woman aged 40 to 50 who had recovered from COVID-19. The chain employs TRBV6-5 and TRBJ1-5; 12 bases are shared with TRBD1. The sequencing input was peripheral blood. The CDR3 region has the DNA TGTGCCAGCAGAGGGACAGGGGGCTTCGCTGCCCAGCATTTT. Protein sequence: CASRGTGGFAAQHF.